This is a list of T cell receptor beta chains from one sample in a study of cytomegalovirus exposure and HLA in healthy donors. TCRdb's copy holds only in-frame clones and misses some; the assay was immunoSEQ multiplex PCR. Among just over 150,000 clones listed, approximately 79% were seen once. The sequencing sample was made of PBMCs. The receptors come from a woman in her forties or fifties in good health and CMV-seropositive. CDR3s include the opening cysteine and the closing phenylalanine or tryptophan. D genes are given only for firm matches. Clone size, where shown, is once, few, many, or a class for clones that have expanded.

-	TRBV4-1	14	TRBJ1-1	-	CASSQAGSGTEAFF	TGCGCCAGCAGCCAGGCAGGGAGCGGGACTGAAGCTTTCTTT
-	TRBV4-3	17	TRBJ2-6	-	CASSQDHTYSGANVLTF	TGCGCCAGCAGCCAAGATCATACTTACTCTGGGGCCAACGTCCTGACTTTC
TRBD1	TRBV30	18	TRBJ1-6	few	CAWSVRDRDPSYNSPLHF	TGTGCCTGGAGTGTAAGGGACAGGGACCCCTCCTATAATTCACCCCTCCACTTT
-	TRBV18	15	TRBJ2-5	-	CASSPLRGEQETQYF	TGTGCCAGCTCACCACTCAGGGGAGAACAAGAGACCCAGTACTTC
TRBD1	TRBV4-1	18	TRBJ1-4	-	CASSQGQAGGSTNEKLFF	TGCGCCAGCAGCCAAGGACAGGCAGGGGGGTCAACTAATGAAAAACTGTTTTTT
-	TRBV28	15	TRBJ2-5	once	CASSYHKTGAKTQYF	TGTGCCAGCAGTTACCATAAGACGGGAGCGAAGACCCAGTACTTC
-	TRBV7-9	13	TRBJ2-3	-	CASSLAATDTQYF	TGTGCCAGCAGCTTAGCGGCCACAGATACGCAGTATTTT
-	TRBV4-2	14	TRBJ2-3	-	CASSQLAPTDTQYF	TGTGCCAGCAGCCAACTAGCACCCACAGATACGCAGTATTTT
-	TRBV14	16	TRBJ2-7	-	CASSQEEGTFLYEQYF	TGTGCCAGCAGCCAAGAAGAGGGTACCTTCCTCTACGAGCAGTACTTC
-	TRBV5-4	14	TRBJ1-1	-	CASSLEQRNTEAFF	TGTGCCAGCAGCTTGGAACAGAGGAACACTGAAGCTTTCTTT
-	TRBV2	15	TRBJ1-6	-	CASNPQGVLNSPLHF	TGTGCCAGCAACCCACAGGGTGTTTTGAATTCACCCCTCCACTTT
TRBD1	TRBV28	15	TRBJ1-1	-	CASSPPQGAPTEAFF	TGTGCCAGCAGTCCCCCCCAGGGGGCGCCCACTGAAGCTTTCTTT
-	TRBV29-1	11	TRBJ1-1	-	CSVESGEGVLF	TGCAGCGTTGAGTCGGGGGAGGGGGTTCTCTTT
-	TRBV7-2	13	TRBJ1-1	-	CASSRPPRGRAFF	TGTGCCAGCAGTCGCCCCCCGCGGGGGCGAGCTTTCTTT
-	TRBV27	13	TRBJ1-1	-	CASSLTENTEAFF	TGTGCCAGCAGTTTGACAGAAAACACTGAAGCTTTCTTT
-	TRBV4-1	13	TRBJ2-7	-	CASSQGSRLEQYF	TGCGCCAGCAGCCAAGGGAGCAGACTCGAGCAGTACTTC
-	TRBV15	13	TRBJ1-6	-	CATSAGDNSPLHF	TGTGCCACCAGCGCAGGGGATAATTCACCCCTCCACTTT
-	TRBV4-2	14	TRBJ2-7	-	CASSHSGDSYEQYF	TGTGCCAGCAGCCATTCAGGGGATTCCTACGAGCAGTACTTC
TRBD2	TRBV27	15	TRBJ2-7	-	CASSLTSGSSYEQYF	TGTGCCAGCAGTTTAACTAGCGGGAGCTCCTACGAGCAGTACTTC
-	TRBV28	16	TRBJ1-3	few	CASSLFAGQEGNTIYF	TGTGCCAGCAGTTTATTCGCGGGGCAAGAAGGAAACACCATATATTTT
-	TRBV29-1	12	TRBJ1-3	-	CSVRRGGNTIYF	TGCAGCGTTCGCAGGGGTGGAAACACCATATATTTT
-	TRBV7-8	17	TRBJ2-1	-	CASSLSYGGLPHNEQFF	TGTGCCAGCAGCCTGAGTTACGGGGGGCTTCCCCACAATGAGCAGTTCTTC
-	TRBV2	12	TRBJ2-7	-	CASSVTAYEQYF	TGTGCCAGCAGTGTCACAGCCTACGAGCAGTACTTC
TRBD1	TRBV18	15	TRBJ2-6	-	CASSSTGAGANVLTF	TGTGCCAGCTCATCCACAGGGGCGGGGGCCAACGTCCTGACTTTC
-	TRBV11-2	11	TRBJ2-7	-	CASSLVYEQYF	TGTGCCAGCAGCCTCGTATACGAGCAGTACTTC
-	TRBV5-6	18	TRBJ2-7	-	CASSLHFNRELPGTEQYF	TGTGCCAGCAGCTTGCATTTTAACAGGGAGCTCCCTGGAACCGAGCAGTACTTC